The 19 T cell receptor beta chains listed next were all sequenced from one sample in a study of T-cell reconstitution after alpha-beta-depleted transplantation in children. For TCRbeta, the library was prepared with unique molecular identifiers. Each CDR3 protein is one row after TCRdb ran MiXCR on the PCR reads. Of hundreds of thousands of distinct CDR3 sequences listed, around 12% are singletons. Sample: PBMCs, taken before TCRalphabeta/CD19-depleted stem cell transplant. These receptors were obtained from a girl aged 2-10 years with congenital amegakaryocytic thrombocytopenia, due to receive a stem cell transplant.

This clonotype was picked up many times. The chain joins TRBV7-8 to TRBJ2-7, with TRBD1 matching 9 bases. CDR1 is SGHVS, CDR2 FQNEAQ, per germline. The ends lost 2 bases at V and 4 bases at J; junction bases unmatched: 3. The length of the CDR3 is 14 residues. CDR3 sequence: CASSLPGTGYEQYF. DNA of the CDR3: TGTGCCAGCAGCTTACCCGGGACAGGGTACGAGCAGTACTTC.

This clonotype was detected only a few times. This sequence joins TRBV2 and TRBJ1-2, with D perhaps matching TRBD1 (6 bases). The V gene's germline CDR1 is SNHLY and CDR2 FYNNEI. The CDR3 totals 14 residues. V gave up 1 base and J gave up 6 bases, with 12 bases separating them. The CDR3 loop reads CASSEEGGRDGYTF. CDR3 sequence (DNA): TGTGCCAGCAGTGAAGAGGGGGGGAGGGATGGCTACACCTTC.

The V gene is TRBV30, the J gene TRBJ1-5, with 11 bases aligning to TRBD1. The ends lost 3 bases at V and 1 base at J; junction bases unmatched: 2. The length of the CDR3 is 15 residues. Germline values: CDR1 GTSNPN, CDR2 SVGIG (reference sequence). The CDR3 DNA reads TGTGCCTGGAGGAGGACAGGGGGCAGCAATCAGCCCCAGCATTTT. Its protein is CAWRRTGGSNQPQHF.

This clonotype has a handful of counts. The genes are TRBV6-5 and TRBJ1-1; 12 bases align to TRBD1. The CDR3 is made up of 16 amino acids. Germline CDR1 and CDR2: MNHEY and SVGAGI. The ends lost 4 bases at V and 3 bases at J; junction bases unmatched: 6. DNA for the CDR3: TGTGCCAGCAGTTCCGGGACAGGGGGCCTAGACACTGAAGCTTTCTTT. It specifies CASSSGTGGLDTEAFF.

Many counts were recorded for this clonotype. This chain joins TRBV15 and TRBJ2-5; a weak D match, TRBD2 (6 bases). The CDR3 has 12 residues. Per the germline V gene, CDR1 is LNHNV and CDR2 is YYDKDF (reference sequence). Trimming took off 3 bases at V and 5 bases at J, with 7 bases between the two ends. As DNA, the CDR3 is TGTGCCACCAGCAGGGAGGGGGAGACCCAGTACTTC. It specifies CATSREGETQYF.

This clonotype was found a few times. This rearrangement joins TRBV29-1 to TRBJ2-2; D gene unclear. The CDR3 sequence is 12 residues long. V shed 5 bases and J shed 1 base, with 5 bases lying between them. Per the germline V gene, CDR1 is SQVTM and CDR2 is ANQGSEA. The CDR3 DNA reads TGCAGCGTTAAGTTGAACACCGGGGAGCTGTTTTTT. Its protein is CSVKLNTGELFF.

In its sample, this clonotype was seen once. The chain has TRBV5-6 and TRBJ2-4, with D unclear. The length of the CDR3 is 14 residues. Germline CDR1 and CDR2: SGHDT and YYEEEE. V shed 2 bases and J shed 7 bases, with 13 bases lying between them. CDR3 nucleotide sequence: TGTGCCAGCAGCTTTAATGGTGGCGCGAACATTCAGTACTTC. Translation: CASSFNGGANIQYF.

This clonotype was seen at least ten times. CDR3 loop: CASSSPGLVSWETQYF. The CDR3 DNA follows: TGTGCCAGCAGTTCCCCGGGACTAGTTTCCTGGGAGACCCAGTACTTC. The chain combines TRBV28 with TRBJ2-5; TRBD2 aligns across 8 bases. The trim removed 4 bases at V and 5 bases at J, leaving 12 bases unmatched. The CDR3 extends over 16 amino acids. Germline V gives CDR1 MDHEN, CDR2 SYDVKM. Looking up the rest from reference TRBV28 and TRBJ2-5 gives the full variable domain: DVKVTQSSRYLVKRTGEKVFLECVQDMDHENMFWYRQDPGLGLRLIYFSYDVKMKEKGDIPEGYSVSREKKERFSLILESASTNQTSMYLCASSSPGLVSWETQYFGPGTRLLVL.

The sample holds many counts of this clonotype. The gene calls are TRBV12-3 or TRBV12-4 and TRBJ2-5; D call uncertain. Trimming took off 8 bases at V and 2 bases at J, with 6 bases between the two ends. The CDR3 runs 11 residues. CDR3 bases: TGTGCCAGCGCCATTCAAGAGACCCAGTACTTC. It encodes CASAIQETQYF.

At least ten counts were recorded for this clonotype. V usage is TRBV20-1 and J usage is TRBJ1-5; D perhaps matches TRBD1 (5 bases). The germline V and J ends were trimmed by 6 bases and 5 bases, with 20 bases remaining between them. CDR3 size: 15 residues. Germline lookup yields CDR1 DFQATT and CDR2 SNEGSKA (reference sequence). CDR3 sequence reads: CSARRSGMTDQPQHF. DNA for the CDR3: TGCAGTGCCCGCCGCTCAGGGATGACAGATCAGCCCCAGCATTTT.

The chain combines TRBV30 with TRBJ1-1, with TRBD1 as a possible D gene (5 bases). The CDR3 has 13 residues. The germline gives CDR1 GTSNPN, CDR2 SVGIG (reference sequence). V was pared by 8 bases and J by 0 bases, with 13 bases between. The CDR3 DNA sequence: TGTGCCGCACGATGGACACTGAACACTGAAGCTTTCTTT. It encodes CAARWTLNTEAFF.

Of note for this clonotype: This clone may be a read error of a much larger clone one base away. This sequence joins TRBV12-3 or TRBV12-4 and TRBJ2-7, with 7 bases fitting TRBD1. CDR3 size: 12 residues. Here the CDR3 reads CAGSWDSSEQYF. The CDR3 DNA follows: TGTGCCGGCAGTTGGGACAGCTCCGAGCAGTACTTC.

This clonotype was observed at least ten times. The rearrangement uses TRBV30 and TRBJ2-3; the match to TRBD2 covers 7 bases. This CDR3 is 15 amino acids long. The germline CDR1 and CDR2 sequences are GTSNPN and SVGIG (reference sequence). J gave up 0 bases and V 3 bases, and 6 bases lay outside the gene matches. CDR3 bases: TGTGCCTGGAGACAGATGGGGGGGAGCACAGATACGCAGTATTTT. It codes for CAWRQMGGSTDTQYF. The full variable domain, with the rest looked up from reference TRBV30 and TRBJ2-3, is SQTIHQWPATLVQPVGSPLSLECTVEGTSNPNLYWYRQAAGRGLQLLFYSVGIGQISSEVPQNLSASRPQDRQFILSSKKLLLSDSGFYLCAWRQMGGSTDTQYFGPGTRLTVL.

This clonotype was seen ten or more times. This chain connects TRBV9 to TRBJ1-2, with D unresolved. V was shortened by 0 bases and J by 8 bases, with 8 bases between the two germline ends. Per germline, CDR1 SGDLS and CDR2 YYNGEE. The CDR3 sequence is 12 residues long. Here the CDR3 reads CASSVAGPGYTF. The DNA of the CDR3 is TGTGCCAGCAGCGTAGCCGGGCCCGGCTACACCTTC.

This clonotype has just a few counts. The chain joins TRBV5-1 to TRBJ2-1; D gene uncertain. Germline V gives CDR1 SGHRS, CDR2 YFSETQ. The CDR3 length is 16 residues. Trimming cost V 0 bases and J 8 bases, with 18 bases left between them. CDR3 in amino acids: CASSLVFGRPADEQFF. The CDR3 nucleotides are TGCGCCAGCAGCTTGGTGTTCGGGCGCCCAGCCGATGAGCAGTTCTTC.

This clonotype has a count of ten or more. The chain has TRBV20-1 and TRBJ1-5; D unresolved. Germline-derived CDR1 and CDR2 are DFQATT and SNEGSKA (reference sequence). Trimming stripped 6 bases from V and 7 bases from J, with 10 bases between. The CDR3 is made up of 11 amino acids. This CDR3 is CSAPPRQPQHF. The CDR3 bases are TGCAGTGCCCCCCCAAGGCAGCCCCAGCATTTT.

This rearrangement joins TRBV7-8 to TRBJ2-7; 11 nucleotides agree with TRBD2. Germline lookup yields CDR1 SGHVS and CDR2 FQNEAQ. V trimming: 4 bases; J trimming: 0 bases; junction bases outside the gene matches: 5. The CDR3 covers 16 residues. DNA for the CDR3: TGTGCCAGCAGCTCTTGGGGACTAGCGGCCTCCTACGAGCAGTACTTC. Protein sequence: CASSSWGLAASYEQYF.

This clonotype was counted at least ten times. V and J are TRBV7-7 and TRBJ2-1; 8 bases agree with TRBD2. With V trimmed by 2 bases and J by 7 bases, 10 bases remained unmatched. This CDR3 has 16 amino acids. Germline CDR1 is SSHAT and CDR2 is FNYEAQ (reference sequence). For the CDR3, the DNA is TGTGCCAGCAGCTTATCGGACATAGCGGGACCGAATGAGCAGTTCTTC. The encoded protein is CASSLSDIAGPNEQFF.

V gene TRBV20-1 combines with J gene TRBJ2-1; tentative D call: TRBD2 (6 bases). In germline, CDR1 is DFQATT, CDR2 SNEGSKA (reference sequence). With 5 bases removed from V and 6 bases from J, the gap between germline ends came to 17 bases. CDR3 size: 14 residues. The CDR3 protein is CSAQSGFAGNEQFF. In DNA form, the CDR3 reads TGCAGTGCTCAGAGCGGGTTCGCCGGCAATGAGCAGTTCTTC.